This T cell receptor beta chain came from a study of CXCR3-negative and CXCR3-positive naive CD8 T cells. Study results and caveats: Both of the naive subsets showed about the same high diversity, but memory CD8+ cells had much less. CXCR3-positive naive cells had more hydrophobic TRB CDR3s than CXCR3-negative naive cells.

The CDR3 has 18 amino acids. Germline V gene sequence: CDR1 SGHRS, CDR2 YFSETQ. Each CD8+ T cell subset was sorted in triplicate, approximately 270,000 cells each. 5' RACE that incorporated UMI labels was used to prepare the TRB cDNA libraries. TCRdb reanalyzed the 5' RACE reads and collapses them to one entry per CDR3 protein, without DNA. The clone table shows 35,000 to 55,000 distinct CDR3 sequences, with the ten largest holding approximately 2.5%. A remark on this clonotype: Its antigen remains unidentified.

V is TRBV5-1 and J is TRBJ2-1; as DNA is missing, the TRBD1 call by TCRdb cannot be tested. The clonotype comes from a human donor in good health. Some clones in this sample may be carry-over from other donors' samples. Source material: naive CXCR3- CD8+ T cells from blood. Subset indicated: CD45RO-CCR7+CD27+CD95- naive CD8+ T cells lacking CXCR3 (TNR3-). Here the CDR3 reads CASRERSTGEVWSNEQFF.